This T cell receptor (beta chain) was observed in a study of blood T cell repertoires in COVID-19. Study-level background: The study drew acute and convalescent COVID-19 samples from the United States, Italy and Spain. The cDNA or gDNA used as material had been derived from T cells, B-cell-depleted T cells, or PBMCs.

The authors' processing: Amplification from reference gene primers served as the basis for estimated nucleated cell counts. Profiled with immunoSEQ multiplex PCR; TCRdb holds only in-frame clones, not every one. That table is the source of V, J and clone size, and D and trimming were worked out from the DNA. In the table there are under 130,000 clones, 80% to 90% of which are singletons. The germline gives CDR1 SGHDT, CDR2 YYEEEE. This CDR3 region has 13 residues. The V end was cut by 7 bases, the J end by 5 bases, with 15 bases between. This clonotype was sampled from a woman aged 80 or over with acute or convalescent COVID-19. Input material: peripheral blood. J is TRBJ1-2 and V is TRBV5-6, with D possibly TRBD1 on 5 matching bases. CDR3 bases: TGTGCCAGCCTAGGGGTCCAACAATATGGCTACACCTTC. Translated, it gives CASLGVQQYGYTF.